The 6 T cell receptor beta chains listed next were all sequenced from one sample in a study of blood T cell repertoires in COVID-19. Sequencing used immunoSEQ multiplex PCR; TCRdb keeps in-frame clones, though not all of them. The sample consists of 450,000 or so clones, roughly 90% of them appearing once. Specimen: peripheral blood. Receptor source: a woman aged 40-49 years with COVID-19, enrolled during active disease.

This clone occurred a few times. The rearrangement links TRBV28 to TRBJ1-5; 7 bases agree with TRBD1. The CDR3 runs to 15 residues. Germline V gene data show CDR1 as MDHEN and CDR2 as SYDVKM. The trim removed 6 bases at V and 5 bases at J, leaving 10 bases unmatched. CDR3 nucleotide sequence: TGTGCCAGCAGCCTCGACAGGGAAGGAGATCAGCCCCAGCATTTT. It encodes CASSLDREGDQPQHF.

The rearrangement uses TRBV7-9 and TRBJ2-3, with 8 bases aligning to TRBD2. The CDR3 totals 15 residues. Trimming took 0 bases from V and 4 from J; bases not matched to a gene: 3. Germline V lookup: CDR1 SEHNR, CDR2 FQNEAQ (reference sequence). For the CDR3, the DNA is TGTGCCAGCAGCTTAGCTAGCGGGAAGGCAGATACGCAGTATTTT. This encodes CASSLASGKADTQYF.

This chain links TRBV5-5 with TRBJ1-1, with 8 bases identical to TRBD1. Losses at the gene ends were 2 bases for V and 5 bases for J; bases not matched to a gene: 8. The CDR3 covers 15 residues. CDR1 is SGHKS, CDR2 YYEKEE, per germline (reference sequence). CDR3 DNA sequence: TGTGCCAGCAGCTTAATTGGACAGGGAGGGACTGAAGCTTTCTTT. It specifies CASSLIGQGGTEAFF.

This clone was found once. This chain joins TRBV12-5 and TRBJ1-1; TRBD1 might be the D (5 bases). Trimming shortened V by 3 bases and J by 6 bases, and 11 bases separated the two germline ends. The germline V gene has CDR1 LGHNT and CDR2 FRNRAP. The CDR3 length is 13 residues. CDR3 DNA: TGTGCTAGTGGTTTAGGGGCTGGAGCTGAAGCTTTCTTT. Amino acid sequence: CASGLGAGAEAFF.

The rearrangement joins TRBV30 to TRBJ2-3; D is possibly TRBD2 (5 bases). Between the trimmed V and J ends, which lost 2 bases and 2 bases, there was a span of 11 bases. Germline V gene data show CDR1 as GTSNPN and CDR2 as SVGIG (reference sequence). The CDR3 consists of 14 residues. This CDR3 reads CAWSWSGFTDTQYF. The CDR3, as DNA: TGTGCCTGGAGTTGGTCGGGATTCACAGATACGCAGTATTTT.

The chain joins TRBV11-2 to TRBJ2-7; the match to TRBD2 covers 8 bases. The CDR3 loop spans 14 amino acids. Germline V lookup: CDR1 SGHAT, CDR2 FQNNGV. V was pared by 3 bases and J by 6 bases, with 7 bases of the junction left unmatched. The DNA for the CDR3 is TGTGCCAGCAGCTTTCTAGCGGGCCAGGGCGAGCAGTACTTC. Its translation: CASSFLAGQGEQYF.